This T cell receptor beta chain was sequenced during a study of Ad26.COV2.S vaccination and SARS-CoV-2 variants (dated by TCRdb to the early 2020s). Regarding the research as a whole: Donors in the vaccine arm were drawn from COV1001, a multicentre, randomized, double-blind, placebo-controlled phase I-IIa trial testing Ad26.COV2.S in healthy adults. Investigators remained blinded to trial group allocation during experiments and outcome assessment. Participants in the trial were split at random into five groups of five each, receiving low-dose or high-dose Ad26.COV2.S once or twice, or else placebo on both occasions. The specificity and breadth of SARS-CoV-2-reactive T cell receptors after Ad26.COV2.S vaccination were assessed by TCRbeta repertoire sequencing. Ad26.COV2.S was given intramuscularly at 5x10^10 or 1x10^11 viral particles, as a single shot or as two shots 56 days apart. The TCR-sequenced set comprised around 30 samples: roughly 19 Ad26.COV2.S vaccine recipients, 5 placebo recipients and 8 SARS-CoV-2 convalescent individuals.

As to this clone: Its target antigen remains unknown. No base quality values were provided; no much bigger clone lies one nucleotide off.

The CDR3 has 15 amino acids, counting the end cysteine and phenylalanine. Only the CDR3 DNA stays, 45 bases, in frame from base 1. CDR1 MNHEY and CDR2 SVGAGI are derived from the germline V gene. Trimming removed 5 bases from V and 0 bases from J; the gene matches leave 7 bases unexplained. The treatment or condition tag for this specimen amounts to: roughly 18 received Ad26.COV2.S at low or high dose, single or two shots; several received placebo; per-sample allocation not given. For vaccine and placebo recipients, repertoires were sequenced using samples collected on day 63 after the first injection. Between 29 July and 7 August 2020, Cohort 1b enrolled about two dozen adults aged 18-55 years at one site in Boston, USA. Ad26.COV2.S consisted of a replication-incompetent adenovirus type 26 vector by which a prefusion-stabilized SARS-CoV-2 spike protein from the original Wuhan strain was expressed.

The immunoSEQ Assay was used to sequence TCRbeta CDR3 regions. After extraction, genomic DNA underwent amplification by bias-controlled multiplex PCR, followed by high-throughput sequencing. As for the original processing: To quantify the absolute abundance of each unique TCRbeta CDR3 region, sequences were collapsed and filtered. T cell fraction was estimated by normalization of TCRbeta template counts to usable DNA, with usable DNA being measured through amplification of reference genes present in all nucleated cells. Repertoire TCRs were annotated as SARS-CoV-2-specific by exact matching of V gene, CDR3 amino acid sequence and J gene to a known reactive TCR set. The reference SARS-CoV-2 TCR set was obtained from MIRA and was filtered for enrichment in COVID-19-positive ImmuneCODE repertoires, whereby public or cross-reactive TCRs were removed. Drawing on the MIRA antigens, annotated TCRs were analysed further at the level of specific ORF or position within ORF. Breadth was defined as the number of annotated unique rearrangements divided by the total number of unique productive rearrangements, and depth was defined as the summed frequency of the annotated unique rearrangements. TCR breadth was compared between groups using two-sided Wilcoxon rank-sum tests. In TCRdb, the immuneACCESS table is reduced to in-frame sequences with V and J assigned. These tables do not hold every clone; where another copy was compared, an unresolved V gene accounts for under half, and the others remain unexplained. V and J calls and clone size are those listed in that table; D and trimming were worked out from the DNA. This sample gives about 420,000 clones in total; more than 75% of them show up just once. About 3.6% of the sample rests with the top ten.

Study-wide conclusions, independent of this receptor: Substantial breadth of spike-specific CD8+ and CD4+ T cell responses was reported after vaccination. The study was not powered for comparison of responses between vaccine doses or regimens. Compared with placebo recipients, Ad26.COV2.S recipients showed higher spike-specific TCR breadth (P = 0.0014). The authors noted that the TCR breadth and depth analyses may have underestimated total T cell responses. Vaccine and placebo recipients had similar non-spike TCR breadth, a finding consistent with the vaccine containing only spike.

This clonotype was sampled from a person aged 18-60 years who received the Ad26.COV2.S COVID-19 vaccine or a placebo. This specimen was peripheral blood, taken in a trial of Ad26.COV2.S vaccine versus placebo. This chain joins TRBV6-5 to TRBJ2-7, with 7 middle bases fitting TRBD2. The DNA sequence reads TGTGCCAGCAGTCCCCGGGGGGACTTCTCCTACGAGCAGTACTTC. Protein translation: CASSPRGDFSYEQYF.